This TCR beta chain derives from a study of cytomegalovirus exposure and HLA in healthy donors. Libraries were prepared by immunoSEQ multiplex PCR; TCRdb keeps only in-frame clonotypes and omits some of them. Of around 86,000 clones in the sample, approximately 93% are singletons; the top ten hold around 1.1%. This sequence originates from a woman under 40 in good health and CMV-seropositive. Sequenced sample: PBMCs.

The CDR3 reads CASSPRTGAPREAFF. For the CDR3, the DNA is TGTGCCAGCAGCCCCAGGACAGGGGCTCCCCGTGAAGCTTTCTTT. The genes are TRBV28 and TRBJ1-1, with TRBD1 identical over 9 bases. V lost 6 bases, J lost 7 bases, and 12 bases stayed unmatched. The CDR3 loop spans 15 amino acids. CDR1 is MDHEN and CDR2 is SYDVKM in the germline V gene.